The rows below give T cell receptor beta chains drawn from one sample of a study of blood T cell repertoires in COVID-19. Using immunoSEQ multiplex PCR, the repertoire was profiled, and TCRdb retains in-frame clones only, with some absent. The sample includes about 160,000 clones, roughly 84% of them seen just once. Sequences were obtained from peripheral blood. Source of these receptors: a woman aged 60 to 75 with acute or convalescent COVID-19. CDR3s include the opening cysteine and the closing phenylalanine or tryptophan. A D gene is named only where the DNA matches it firmly. Clone size is given for some rows only: seen once, a few or many times, or a class if the clone is expanded.

J	V	size	D	CDR3	DNA
TRBJ1-2	TRBV7-2	.	TRBD1	CASSLAPGQGNYGYTF	TGTGCCAGCAGCTTAGCACCGGGACAGGGGAACTATGGCTACACCTTC
TRBJ1-4	TRBV7-9	.	TRBD1	CASSLGDREANEKLFF	TGTGCCAGCAGCTTAGGGGACAGGGAAGCTAATGAAAAACTGTTTTTT
TRBJ2-7	TRBV5-1	.	TRBD1	CASSRGQGDEQYF	TGCGCCAGCAGCCGGGGACAGGGCGACGAGCAGTACTTC
TRBJ1-1	TRBV6-5	.	.	CASSWTTATNTEAFF	TGTGCCAGCAGTTGGACGACAGCGACGAACACTGAAGCTTTCTTT
TRBJ2-3	TRBV19	.	TRBD2	CASSIKPGLSPDTQYF	TGTGCCAGTAGTATTAAACCGGGACTATCCCCAGATACGCAGTATTTT
TRBJ2-7	TRBV19	.	.	CASSIGGRGLTYEQYF	TGTGCCAGTAGTATCGGCGGCAGGGGTCTTACCTACGAGCAGTACTTC
TRBJ1-1	TRBV7-9	.	.	CASSGSGTEAFF	TGTGCCAGCAGCGGGTCGGGCACTGAAGCTTTCTTT
TRBJ2-1	TRBV2	.	TRBD2	CASTGLADYNEQFF	TGTGCCAGCACGGGACTAGCGGACTACAATGAGCAGTTCTTC
TRBJ1-1	TRBV19	.	TRBD1	CASSRDSHMNTEAFF	TGTGCCAGTAGTCGGGACAGTCACATGAACACTGAAGCTTTCTTT
TRBJ2-1	TRBV5-1	.	TRBD2	CASSLVASGGQEQFF	TGCGCCAGCAGCTTGGTGGCTAGCGGGGGGCAGGAGCAGTTCTTC
TRBJ2-5	TRBV5-1	.	TRBD2	CASSLAELAGGRKTQYF	TGCGCCAGCAGCTTGGCCGAACTAGCGGGGGGGCGGAAGACCCAGTACTTC
TRBJ1-5	TRBV19	.	.	CASRPPGQNNQPQHF	TGTGCCTCCCGACCCCCTGGACAGAACAATCAGCCCCAGCATTTT
TRBJ2-7	TRBV2	.	TRBD1	CASIRTGSSYEQYF	TGTGCCAGCATCCGGACAGGGAGCTCCTACGAGCAGTACTTC
TRBJ1-4	TRBV20-1	.	.	CSASPGVNEKLFF	TGCAGCGCGAGTCCGGGAGTTAATGAAAAACTGTTTTTT
TRBJ1-2	TRBV6-2/TRBV6-3	.	.	CASSEDSAMAGTF	TGTGCCAGCAGTGAGGACAGTGCTATGGCTGGCACCTTC
TRBJ1-6	TRBV10-1	.	TRBD1	CASSDPGQPNSPLHF	TGCGCCAGCAGTGACCCGGGACAGCCCAATTCACCCCTCCACTTT
TRBJ2-3	TRBV5-1	.	TRBD2	CASSLDFLTGLDTDTQYF	TGCGCCAGCAGCTTGGATTTCCTTACGGGACTAGATACAGATACGCAGTATTTT
TRBJ1-3	TRBV5-5	.	.	CASRRTEGWPSGNTIYF	TGTGCCAGCAGGCGGACAGAAGGGTGGCCCTCTGGAAACACCATATATTTT
TRBJ2-7	TRBV18	.	.	CASSPPGLEGEQYF	TGTGCCAGCTCACCACCGGGACTTGAGGGGGAGCAGTACTTC
TRBJ1-6	TRBV30	.	.	CAWSARQARGPLHF	TGTGCCTGGAGTGCCCGACAGGCTAGGGGACCCCTCCACTTT
TRBJ2-3	TRBV7-9	.	.	CASSLAGADTQYF	TGTGCCAGCAGCCTTGCAGGGGCTGATACGCAGTATTTT
TRBJ1-2	TRBV6-5	.	.	CASRTGGGNYGYTF	TGTGCCAGCAGGACCGGGGGGGGGAACTATGGCTACACCTTC
TRBJ1-2	TRBV10-3	.	.	CAISESTGNYGYTF	TGTGCCATCAGTGAGTCTACGGGTAACTATGGCTACACCTTC
TRBJ2-2	TRBV5-1	.	TRBD1	CASSLRDRGTGELFF	TGCGCCAGCAGCTTGCGAGACAGGGGCACCGGGGAGCTGTTTTTT
TRBJ2-3	TRBV11-2	.	TRBD1	CAGRGQGRGQDTQYF	TGTGCAGGGAGGGGACAGGGAAGAGGTCAAGATACGCAGTATTTT
TRBJ2-7	TRBV25-1	.	TRBD1	CASSKQGGSEQYF	TGTGCCAGCAGTAAACAGGGGGGAAGCGAGCAGTACTTC
TRBJ2-7	TRBV4-3	.	.	CASSQALVLVYEQYF	TGCGCCAGCAGCCAAGCGCTTGTACTCGTCTACGAGCAGTACTTC
TRBJ2-3	TRBV6-2/TRBV6-3	.	.	CASSYWTAFSDTQYF	TGTGCCAGCAGTTACTGGACAGCTTTCTCAGATACGCAGTATTTT
TRBJ1-2	TRBV2	.	.	CASAMGGYGYTF	TGTGCCAGCGCGATGGGAGGCTATGGCTACACCTTC
TRBJ2-3	TRBV7-3	.	.	CASSKTGGTDTQYF	TGTGCCAGCAGCAAGACCGGGGGCACAGATACGCAGTATTTT
TRBJ1-5	TRBV6-1	.	.	CASSEATDPQHQPQHF	TGTGCCAGCAGCGAAGCGACTGACCCCCAGCATCAGCCCCAGCATTTT
TRBJ1-2	TRBV19	.	.	CASSMSRDYTF	TGTGCCAGTAGTATGTCCCGGGACTACACCTTC
TRBJ2-7	TRBV7-2	.	TRBD1	CASSRQGANEYEQYF	TGTGCCAGCAGCAGACAGGGGGCTAATGAGTACGAGCAGTACTTC
TRBJ2-5	TRBV7-2	.	.	CASSFGGKETQYF	TGTGCCAGCAGCTTCGGCGGGAAAGAGACCCAGTACTTC
TRBJ2-1	TRBV18	.	TRBD2	CASSPLAGGQDEQFF	TGTGCCAGCTCACCACTAGCGGGGGGGCAGGATGAGCAGTTCTTC
TRBJ1-1	TRBV25-1	.	.	CASQGSRGFETEAFF	TGTGCCAGCCAGGGATCGAGAGGTTTCGAGACTGAAGCTTTCTTT
TRBJ1-3	TRBV6-6	few	TRBD1	CASSKGTDSGNTIYF	TGTGCCAGCAGTAAGGGGACAGACTCTGGAAACACCATATATTTT
TRBJ1-6	TRBV4-3	once	TRBD1	CASSQSRDREDSPLHF	TGCGCCAGCAGCCAATCCCGGGACAGGGAAGACTCACCCCTCCACTTT
TRBJ1-1	TRBV12-3/TRBV12-4	.	.	CASSLVRNTEAFF	TGTGCCAGCAGCCTAGTTCGGAACACTGAAGCTTTCTTT
TRBJ2-4	TRBV9	.	.	CASSVETGPGGIQYF	TGTGCCAGCAGCGTAGAGACAGGCCCTGGGGGCATTCAGTACTTC
TRBJ2-7	TRBV6-5	.	TRBD2	CASSYITGGEQYF	TGTGCCAGCAGTTACATAACGGGAGGCGAGCAGTACTTC
TRBJ1-2	TRBV7-9	.	TRBD1	CASSSTGGSTYGYTF	TGTGCCAGCAGCTCGACAGGGGGGAGTACCTATGGCTACACCTTC
TRBJ2-1	TRBV7-2	.	.	CASSPSVYEQFF	TGTGCCAGCAGCCCCAGTGTGTATGAGCAGTTCTTC
TRBJ2-3	TRBV7-2	.	TRBD2	CASSLARLAGSSTDTQYF	TGTGCCAGCAGCTTAGCGCGTTTAGCGGGGAGCAGCACAGATACGCAGTATTTT
TRBJ1-5	TRBV9	.	.	CASSGGDSNQPQHF	TGTGCCAGCAGCGGGGGGGATAGCAATCAGCCCCAGCATTTT
TRBJ1-1	TRBV15	few	.	CATSRDQGNTEAFF	TGTGCCACCAGCAGAGATCAGGGGAACACTGAAGCTTTCTTT
TRBJ1-2	TRBV28	.	TRBD1	CASSPLAGTGGDYTF	TGTGCCAGCAGTCCACTGGCCGGGACAGGGGGGGACTACACCTTC